This T cell receptor (beta chain) was recorded in a study of blood T cell repertoires in COVID-19. Study overall: Material from acute and convalescent COVID-19 was sourced from the United States, Italy and Spain. Sample material is recorded as cDNA or gDNA derived from T cells, B-cell-depleted T cells, or PBMCs.

The germline V gene has CDR1 MDHEN and CDR2 SYDVKM. The CDR3 is made up of 14 amino acids. V was shortened by 3 bases and J by 0 bases, with 6 bases between the two germline ends. Source study methods: Nucleated cell counts were estimated from reference gene primer amplification. The data were produced by immunoSEQ multiplex PCR, yet TCRdb's version contains in-frame clones alone and is incomplete. V, J and clone size derive from that table, while D and trimming were established from the DNA sequence. In the table there are 310,000 or so clones, about 84% of which are singletons. The receptor was derived from a woman aged 50 to 60 with acute or convalescent COVID-19. What was sequenced was peripheral blood. The chain joins TRBV28 to TRBJ2-1; D uncertain. CDR3 nucleotide sequence: TGTGCCAGCAGTTTGCTAAGCTCCTACAATGAGCAGTTCTTC. Translating it yields CASSLLSSYNEQFF.